Listed below are T cell receptor beta chains from one sample, sequenced in a study of T-cell reconstitution after alpha-beta-depleted transplantation in children. TCRdb reprocessed the PCR reads with MiXCR, giving one entry per CDR3 protein. Of 190,000 or so distinct CDR3 sequences listed, about 6.3% are singletons. The specimen was PBMCs from the stem cell graft donor, collected from the stem cell graft. These TCRs come from a human donor who donated a stem cell graft to a child with Wiskott-Aldrich syndrome. Both conserved end residues are part of each CDR3. The D gene is left open where the match is weak. Size tells how often a clone was seen (once, few, many) or the class of an expanded clone, and some rows leave it out.

V,size,D,J,DNA,CDR3
TRBV7-8,many,-,TRBJ2-1,TGTGCCAGCAGCCCCAGGATTTGGGATGAGCAGTTCTTC,CASSPRIWDEQFF
TRBV29-1,many,-,TRBJ1-1,TGCAGCGTGGGGGGAACCAGGGATCGGGGGAACACTGAAGCTTTCTTT,CSVGGTRDRGNTEAFF
TRBV4-1,many,TRBD2,TRBJ2-1,TGCGCCAGCAGCCAAGTAAAGCGGGGGGAGCAGTTCTTC,CASSQVKRGEQFF
TRBV12-3/TRBV12-4,many,TRBD1,TRBJ1-4,TGTGCCAGCAGAGACAGGGAAGCTAATGAAAAACTGTTTTTT,CASRDREANEKLFF
TRBV6-1,many,-,TRBJ2-3,TGTGCCAGCAGTCAGTGGGAGGCAGGGTTAGATACGCAGTATTTT,CASSQWEAGLDTQYF
TRBV20-1,-,-,TRBJ2-3,TGCAGTGCTATTCTCCACAGGGAGTCTGCAGATACGCAGTATTTT,CSAILHRESADTQYF
TRBV4-1,many,-,TRBJ2-5,TGCGCCAGCAGCCAAGACGAAGGCAGACAAGAGACCCAGTACTTC,CASSQDEGRQETQYF
TRBV7-2,few,-,TRBJ2-5,TGTGCCAGCAGCTTATTCGCGGGGAGTGGAGAGACCCAGTACTTC,CASSLFAGSGETQYF
TRBV5-1,few,-,TRBJ2-3,TGCGCCAGCAGTCCGATACCTGGGACAGATACGCAGTATTTT,CASSPIPGTDTQYF
TRBV5-1,few,-,TRBJ2-2,TGCGCCAGCAGCTTGGGCTCTTTTCCCGGGGAGCTGTTTTTT,CASSLGSFPGELFF
TRBV6-1,-,TRBD2,TRBJ2-1,TGTGCCAGCAGTCTGGGGACTAGTGGCAATGAGCAGTTCTTC,CASSLGTSGNEQFF
TRBV7-2,many,TRBD1,TRBJ1-3,TGTGCCAGCAGCTCCCGGACAGGAGAAAACACCATATATTTT,CASSSRTGENTIYF
TRBV15,few,-,TRBJ2-1,TGTGCCACCAGCAGAGAAAAGTACAATGAGCAGTTCTTC,CATSREKYNEQFF
TRBV20-1,many,-,TRBJ1-3,TGCAGTGCTAGCCAGTTCTCTGGAAACACCATATATTTT,CSASQFSGNTIYF
TRBV7-2,-,-,TRBJ2-1,TGTGCCAGCAGCTCAACCATCACAGGGTTAGGTGAGCAGTTCTTC,CASSSTITGLGEQFF
TRBV10-3,many,-,TRBJ1-1,TGTGCCATCAGTCCTCAGGTTACTGAAGCTTTCTTT,CAISPQVTEAFF
TRBV7-6,many,-,TRBJ2-1,TGTGCCAGCAGCTTAGGCTGGGGTGAGCAGTTCTTC,CASSLGWGEQFF
TRBV20-1,-,-,TRBJ1-2,TGCTGTGCTAGAGTAGTAAGGACACTCAGTCCCGACTATGGCTACACCTTC,CCARVVRTLSPDYGYTF
TRBV21-1,few,-,TRBJ2-1,TGTGCCAGCAGCAACTGCTATTCAGTTGAGCAGTTCTTC,CASSNCYSVEQFF
TRBV12-3/TRBV12-4,many,TRBD2,TRBJ2-5,TGTGCCAGCAGTAATAGCGGGGGGAAGGAGACCCAGTACTTC,CASSNSGGKETQYF
TRBV5-1,many,-,TRBJ2-2,TGCGCCAGCACACCGTTGGGGGGAAAAAACACCGGGGAGCTGTTTTTT,CASTPLGGKNTGELFF
TRBV29-1,many,-,TRBJ1-1,TGCAGCGTTGCCCCCCGACAGAGTATGAACACTGAAGCTTTCTTT,CSVAPRQSMNTEAFF
TRBV10-3,many,TRBD1,TRBJ2-5,TGTGCCATCAGCCCGGGACAGGGGGCTGAAGAGACCCAGTACTTC,CAISPGQGAEETQYF
TRBV7-9,many,-,TRBJ2-5,TGTGCCAGCAGCTCCGACCTAAATCAAGAGACCCAGTACTTC,CASSSDLNQETQYF
TRBV5-1,many,-,TRBJ2-2,TGCGCCAGCACGGAGGCGGGGTCGAACACCGGGGAGCTGTTTTTT,CASTEAGSNTGELFF
TRBV30,-,-,TRBJ2-1,TGTGCCTCAGCATCTCCTTCCGAGCAGTTCTTC,CASASPSEQFF
TRBV20-1,many,TRBD1,TRBJ2-1,TGCAGTGCTAGAGATCTTGGGACAGCTTTTCACAATGAGCAGTTCTTC,CSARDLGTAFHNEQFF
TRBV7-2,-,-,TRBJ1-2,TGTGCCAGCAGCTTAGCGCAGGGTTATCCCAACTATGGCTACACCTTC,CASSLAQGYPNYGYTF
TRBV30,few,-,TRBJ2-2,TGTGCCTGGAGTAAGGACTCAGAGAACACCGGGGAGCTGTTTTTT,CAWSKDSENTGELFF
TRBV24-1,-,-,TRBJ1-5,TGTGCCACCAGTGAAGTAAATAGCAATCAGCCCCAGCATTTT,CATSEVNSNQPQHF
TRBV10-3,-,TRBD1,TRBJ2-5,TGTGCCATCAGAAGGGACAGTCAAGAGACCCAGTACTTC,CAIRRDSQETQYF
TRBV6-1,many,-,TRBJ2-1,TGTGCCAGCAGAGACCCTAACGGACATGAGCAGTTCTTC,CASRDPNGHEQFF
TRBV19,many,TRBD1,TRBJ2-7,TGTGCCAGTAGTATTGGCAGGGGGAACTACGAGCAGTACTTC,CASSIGRGNYEQYF
TRBV29-1,many,TRBD2,TRBJ2-1,TGCAGCGTTAGCTCCGCGGCGGGAGTTGGGGATGAGCAGTTCTTC,CSVSSAAGVGDEQFF
TRBV12-3/TRBV12-4,many,-,TRBJ2-2,TGTGCCAGCAGTCTCCTGCCCCCGGGACACCGCCCGGACACCGGGGAGCTGTTTTTT,CASSLLPPGHRPDTGELFF
TRBV2,-,-,TRBJ1-5,TGTGCCAGCGGGGAAGGCTATAGCAATCAGCCCCAGCATTTT,CASGEGYSNQPQHF
TRBV19,few,-,TRBJ1-1,TGTGCCAGTAGTATGTGGTCCGCAAGGACTGAAGCTTTCTTT,CASSMWSARTEAFF
TRBV29-1,-,-,TRBJ1-2,TGCAGCGTCCTCCTCAGTCAACCCCCTTATGGCTACACCTTC,CSVLLSQPPYGYTF
TRBV12-3/TRBV12-4,-,-,TRBJ1-1,TGTGCCAGCAAGCGAGGGGACCCCGGTGGTACTGAAGCTTTCTTT,CASKRGDPGGTEAFF
TRBV19,few,-,TRBJ2-5,TGTGCCAGTACCCTAGGTCGGGCCGTACAAGAGACCCAGTACTTC,CASTLGRAVQETQYF
TRBV12-3/TRBV12-4,many,-,TRBJ2-7,TGTGCCAGCAGTTTTCTATACTACGAGCAGTACTTC,CASSFLYYEQYF
TRBV18,many,-,TRBJ1-6,TGTGCCAGCTCACCACTTCCAAGACATCCTACGAGCTCCTATAATTCACCCCTCCACTTT,CASSPLPRHPTSSYNSPLHF
TRBV3-1,many,-,TRBJ1-2,TGTGCCAGCAGCCAAGATCTCCCCAGAGGGTATGGCTACACCTTC,CASSQDLPRGYGYTF